The 25 T cell receptor beta chains presented below share a single source sample, sequenced in a study of vaccination effects on CD4 cells after COVID-19. Assay used: immunoSEQ multiplex PCR; TCRdb lists only in-frame clones, some missing. Among about 38,000 clones listed, roughly 82% were seen once. These receptors have no known antigen. Culturing for about ten days preceded CD4+ T cell isolation. This specimen was CD4+ T cells from PBMCs cultured without peptide, taken before COVID-19 vaccination. The receptors come from a human donor who received a COVID-19 vaccine.

The J gene is TRBJ2-1, the V gene TRBV27; D is undetermined. This CDR3 has 15 residues. Per the germline V gene, CDR1 is MNHEY and CDR2 is SMNVEV (reference sequence). V was shortened by 2 bases and J by 4 bases, with 12 bases between the two germline ends. CDR3 sequence (DNA): TGTGCCAGCAGTTTAGCTGGGCCTCCATACAATGAGCAGTTCTTC. Translating it yields CASSLAGPPYNEQFF.

This sequence joins TRBV29-1 and TRBJ1-1; D is uncertain. V dropped 6 bases and J dropped 2 bases, with 10 bases sitting between them. The germline V gene has CDR1 SQVTM and CDR2 ANQGSEA. The CDR3 length is 12 residues. The CDR3: CSVLVVNTEAFF. DNA of the CDR3: TGCAGCGTGTTGGTAGTTAACACTGAAGCTTTCTTT.

The chain joins TRBV12-2 to TRBJ1-3; the D segment call TRBD1 is taken from the table without a DNA check. TRBV12-2 is classified as a pseudogene. CDR3 length: 17 amino acids. The DNA for the CDR3 is TGTGCAAGTCGCTTAGCAAAGGGACAGGGGTTCGGAAACACCATATATTTT. Amino acids: CASRLAKGQGFGNTIYF.

The V and J genes are TRBV5-1 and TRBJ1-1; D ambiguous. This CDR3 has 17 residues. V dropped 2 bases and J dropped 1 base, with 18 bases sitting between them. Germline V CDR1 and CDR2: SGHRS, YFSETQ. In nucleotides, the CDR3 is TGCGCCAGCAGCTTCGTCCGTTCGGCAAATTCGAACACTGAAGCTTTCTTT. This encodes CASSFVRSANSNTEAFF.

This clone was found a few times. The V and J genes are TRBV28 and TRBJ1-1; D possibly corresponds to TRBD1 (5 bases). Trimming cost V 8 bases and J 4 bases, with 14 bases left between them. Germline CDR1 reads MDHEN; CDR2 reads SYDVKM. The length of the CDR3 is 13 residues. The CDR3 coding sequence is TGTGCCAGCCTTAGGGGAGGGTCCACTGAAGCTTTCTTT. Amino acid sequence: CASLRGGSTEAFF.

The V gene is TRBV7-9, the J gene TRBJ1-1; tentative D call: TRBD1 (5 bases). The CDR3 runs to 14 residues. Germline V lookup: CDR1 SEHNR, CDR2 FQNEAQ (reference sequence). Trimming pared 5 bases from V and 3 bases from J, leaving 13 bases between. CDR3 amino acids: CASSRGNRDTEAFF. Here the CDR3 DNA reads TGTGCCAGCAGCCGGGGGAATCGCGACACTGAAGCTTTCTTT.

This chain joins TRBV10-1 and TRBJ1-1; tentative D call: TRBD1 (5 bases). Germline values: CDR1 WNHNN, CDR2 SYGVQD (reference sequence). The V end lost 0 bases, the J end lost 7 bases, and 15 bases lay between the germline ends. CDR3 length: 15 residues. CDR3 region: CASSESYGTSGEAFF. The CDR3 coding sequence is TGCGCCAGCAGTGAGTCTTATGGGACCTCGGGTGAAGCTTTCTTT.

The chain joins TRBV4-2 to TRBJ1-1; D gene unclear. Deletions cut 7 bases from V and 1 base from J, with 10 bases between. There are 13 residues in the CDR3. Germline-derived CDR1 and CDR2 are LGHNA and YNFKEQ. The CDR3 DNA follows: TGTGCCAGCACCCTAAGGCCGAACACTGAAGCTTTCTTT. It specifies CASTLRPNTEAFF.

This clone has only a few counts. The chain combines TRBV2 with TRBJ1-5; a possible D gene is TRBD1 (5 bases). This CDR3 has 14 amino acids. Germline loops: CDR1 SNHLY, CDR2 FYNNEI. Trimming stripped 7 bases from V and 1 base from J, with 11 bases between. The DNA of the CDR3 is TGTGCCAGCAAGAGGGGCCAGAGCAATCAGCCCCAGCATTTT. Translation: CASKRGQSNQPQHF.

J is TRBJ2-2 and V is TRBV7-9; TRBD1 is a possible D gene (6 bases). V dropped 5 bases and J dropped 2 bases, with 9 bases sitting between them. CDR1 and CDR2 from the germline V gene are SEHNR and FQNEAQ (reference sequence). The CDR3 has 14 residues. The chain's CDR3 is CASSPGTNTGELFF. The CDR3 DNA is TGTGCCAGCAGCCCTGGGACAAACACCGGGGAGCTGTTTTTT.

CDR3 loop: CAWLDSSYEQYV. The CDR3 DNA sequence: TGTGCCTGGCTTGACAGCTCCTACGAGCAGTACGTC. V is TRBV30 and J is TRBJ2-7, with a possible D match to TRBD1 (5 bases). CDR3 size: 12 residues. The germline CDR1 and CDR2 sequences are GTSNPN and SVGIG (reference sequence). Trimming pared 5 bases from V and 0 bases from J, leaving 8 bases between.

The sample holds a few counts of this clone. The chain is built from TRBV5-1 and TRBJ2-5, with D uncertain. CDR3 length equals 14 residues. The ends were cut back, 0 bases at V and 1 base at J, with 7 bases in the middle. Germline V gene lookup returns CDR1 SGHRS and CDR2 YFSETQ. The CDR3 DNA is TGCGCCAGCAGCTTGGGGGCTGCCCAAGAGACCCAGTACTTC. It specifies CASSLGAAQETQYF.

This chain uses TRBV10-3 with TRBJ2-7; D remains unclear. The CDR3 loop spans 12 amino acids. Germline V CDR1 and CDR2: ENHRY, SYGVKD. V lost 6 bases, J lost 3 bases, and 9 bases lay in between. CDR3 amino acids: CAISAIGYEQYV. In DNA form, the CDR3 reads TGTGCCATCAGCGCCATCGGCTACGAGCAGTACGTC.

The rearrangement joins TRBV5-6 to TRBJ2-7; D may correspond to TRBD1 or TRBD2 (5 bases each). The germline gives CDR1 SGHDT, CDR2 YYEEEE. The germline V and J ends were trimmed by 4 bases and 7 bases, with 12 bases remaining between them. CDR3 length equals 12 residues. The CDR3 coding sequence is TGTGCCAGCAGCAAAGGGACGAGGGAGCAGTACGTC. It encodes CASSKGTREQYV.

The CDR3 nucleotides are TGTGCCAGCAGTTTAACAGCGAATTACGAGCAGTACGTC. As protein: CASSLTANYEQYV. This sequence joins TRBV28 and TRBJ2-7, with D uncertain. Trimming shortened V by 2 bases and J by 4 bases, and 9 bases separated the two germline ends. Germline V gives CDR1 MDHEN, CDR2 SYDVKM. This CDR3 has 13 residues.

The chain has TRBV4-2 and TRBJ2-3; 7 positions match TRBD2. The CDR3 has 15 amino acids. The germline V gene encodes CDR1 LGHNA and CDR2 YNFKEQ. V gave up 0 bases and J gave up 4 bases; unmatched junction bases: 4. The CDR3 is CASSQDSGLADTQYF. The CDR3 bases are TGTGCCAGCAGCCAAGATTCCGGACTAGCAGATACGCAGTATTTT.

The J gene is TRBJ2-5, the V gene TRBV12-5; D possibly corresponds to TRBD1 (6 bases). V shed 4 bases and J shed 1 base, with 13 bases lying between them. Germline CDR1 reads LGHNT; CDR2 reads FRNRAP. The CDR3 has 15 amino acids. The DNA for the CDR3 is TGTGCTAGTGGTTCCCATGGGGGCAGCCAAGAGACCCAGTACTTC. Residues: CASGSHGGSQETQYF.

The rearrangement links TRBV10-1 to TRBJ2-3, with D unclear. Trimming removed 5 bases at V and 5 bases at J, with 8 bases between. In germline, CDR1 is WNHNN, CDR2 SYGVQD (reference sequence). The CDR3 runs 12 residues. CDR3 protein: CASSSRGDTQYF. In DNA, the CDR3 is TGCGCCAGCAGTTCCCGTGGAGATACGCAGTATTTT.

This clone has more than one count but fewer than ten. In DNA form, the CDR3 reads TGTGCCAGCAGCCCCAGGTCAGGGGGACTGACCTACAATGAGCAGTTCTTC. Protein: CASSPRSGGLTYNEQFF. The rearrangement uses TRBV3-1 (or the pseudogene TRBV3-2) and TRBJ2-1; D is perhaps TRBD1 (7 bases). The V end lost 4 bases, the J end lost 2 bases, and 18 bases lay between the germline ends. Per germline, CDR1 LGHDT and CDR2 YNNKEL (reference sequence). The CDR3 totals 17 residues.

The V and J genes are TRBV7-8 and TRBJ1-2; D is possibly TRBD1 (6 bases). Germline CDR1 reads SGHVS; CDR2 reads FQNEAQ. V was clipped by 3 bases and J by 0 bases, with 8 bases between them. The CDR3 sequence is 14 residues long. CDR3 amino acids: CASSLGGANYGYTF. In DNA, the CDR3 is TGTGCCAGCAGCTTGGGGGGCGCTAACTATGGCTACACCTTC. Supplemented by reference TRBV7-8 and TRBJ1-2, the full variable domain reads GAGVSQSPRYKVAKRGQDVALRCDPISGHVSLFWYQQALGQGPEFLTYFQNEAQLDKSGLPSDRFFAERPEGSVSTLKIQRTQQEDSAVYLCASSLGGANYGYTFGSGTRLTVV.

V is TRBV24-1 and J is TRBJ2-6; no clear D. This CDR3 is 16 amino acids long. Germline lookup yields CDR1 KGHDR and CDR2 SFDVKD. Trimming took off 3 bases at V and 1 base at J, with 9 bases between the two ends. The CDR3 spells CATSDLDGSGANVLTF. As DNA, the CDR3 is TGTGCCACCAGTGATCTGGACGGGTCTGGGGCCAACGTCCTGACTTTC.

The rearrangement uses TRBV15 and TRBJ2-5; D unresolved. V was cut by 1 base and J by 5 bases, with 8 bases left in between. Germline CDR1 and CDR2: LNHNV and YYDKDF (reference sequence). The CDR3 is made up of 13 amino acids. Here the CDR3 reads CATSRVPSETQYF. CDR3 nucleotides: TGTGCCACCAGCAGAGTGCCATCCGAGACCCAGTACTTC. The full variable domain, completed using reference TRBV15 and TRBJ2-5, is DAMVIQNPRYQVTQFGKPVTLSCSQTLNHNVMYWYQQKSSQAPKLLFHYYDKDFNNEADTPDNFQSRRPNTSFCFLDIRSPGLGDTAMYLCATSRVPSETQYFGPGTRLLVL.

The gene calls are TRBV19 and TRBJ2-3, with D perhaps matching TRBD1 or TRBD2 (6 bases each). The length of the CDR3 is 15 residues. V lost 6 bases, J lost 0 bases, and 13 bases lay in between. CDR1 and CDR2 (germline): LNHDA, SQIVND (reference sequence). CDR3 protein: CASSPNGGSTDTQYF. CDR3 sequence (DNA): TGTGCCAGTAGCCCCAACGGGGGCAGCACAGATACGCAGTATTTT.

This clone was picked up a small number of times. The rearrangement joins TRBV5-1 to TRBJ2-7; the D gene is possibly TRBD1 (6 bases). The CDR3 is 15 amino acids. Germline values: CDR1 SGHRS, CDR2 YFSETQ. V was pared by 4 bases and J by 2 bases, with 16 bases between. The CDR3, as DNA: TGCGCCAGCAGCGCCCCAAGGGGGTTCACCTACGAGCAGTACGTC. It codes for CASSAPRGFTYEQYV.

The gene calls are TRBV6-5 and TRBJ2-3; D is possibly TRBD1 or TRBD2 (8 bases each). The CDR3 is 14 amino acids. V was cut by 6 bases and J by 6 bases, with 16 bases left in between. Germline values: CDR1 MNHEY, CDR2 SVGAGI. The CDR3, as DNA: TGTGCCAGCAGCAGGGGGCTAGCGGGCGATACGCAGTATTTT. Translation: CASSRGLAGDTQYF.